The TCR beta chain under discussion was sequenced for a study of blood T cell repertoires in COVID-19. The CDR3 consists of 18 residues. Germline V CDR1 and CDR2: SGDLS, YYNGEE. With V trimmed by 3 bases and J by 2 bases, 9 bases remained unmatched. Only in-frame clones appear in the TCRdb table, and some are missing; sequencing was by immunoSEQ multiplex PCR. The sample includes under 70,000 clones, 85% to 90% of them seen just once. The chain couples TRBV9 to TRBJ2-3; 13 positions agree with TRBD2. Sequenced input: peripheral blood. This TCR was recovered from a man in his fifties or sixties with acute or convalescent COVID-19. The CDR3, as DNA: TGTGCCAGCAGCGGGGGACTAGCGGGACTGATCTTCACAGATACGCAGTATTTT. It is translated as CASSGGLAGLIFTDTQYF.